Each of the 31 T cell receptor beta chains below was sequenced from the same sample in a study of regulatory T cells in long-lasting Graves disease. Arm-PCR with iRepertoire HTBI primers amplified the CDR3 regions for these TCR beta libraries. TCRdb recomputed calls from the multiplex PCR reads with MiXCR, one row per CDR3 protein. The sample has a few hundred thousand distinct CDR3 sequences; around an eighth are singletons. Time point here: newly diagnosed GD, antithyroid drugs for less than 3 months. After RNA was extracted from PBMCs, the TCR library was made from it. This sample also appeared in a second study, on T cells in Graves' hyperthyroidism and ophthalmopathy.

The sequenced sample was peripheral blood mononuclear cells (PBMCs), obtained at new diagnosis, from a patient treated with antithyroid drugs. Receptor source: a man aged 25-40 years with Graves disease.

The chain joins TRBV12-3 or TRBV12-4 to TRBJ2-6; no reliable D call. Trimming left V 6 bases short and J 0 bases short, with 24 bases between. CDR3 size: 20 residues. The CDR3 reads CASSPQFEKPLSSGANVLTF. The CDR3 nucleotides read TGTGCCAGCAGCCCCCAGTTCGAGAAACCGTTAAGCTCTGGGGCCAACGTCCTGACTTTC.

In DNA form, the CDR3 reads TGTGCCAGTAGTATGAAGGGGGCGGGGGGCAATCAGCCCCAGCATTTT. Protein product: CASSMKGAGGNQPQHF. The V and J genes are TRBV19 and TRBJ1-5; 7 bases are shared with TRBD1. The CDR3 is 16 amino acids. V shed 3 bases, J shed 2 bases, and the junction held 7 bases outside the gene matches. CDR1 and CDR2 (germline): LNHDA, SQIVND (reference sequence).

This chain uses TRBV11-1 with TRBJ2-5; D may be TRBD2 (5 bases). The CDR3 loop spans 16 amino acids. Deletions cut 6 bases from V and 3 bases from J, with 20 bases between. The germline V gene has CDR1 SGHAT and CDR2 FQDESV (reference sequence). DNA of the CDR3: TGTGCCAGCAGTTTTGAGAGTGGAGGAAAAAAAGAGACCCAGTACTTC. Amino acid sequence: CASSFESGGKKETQYF.

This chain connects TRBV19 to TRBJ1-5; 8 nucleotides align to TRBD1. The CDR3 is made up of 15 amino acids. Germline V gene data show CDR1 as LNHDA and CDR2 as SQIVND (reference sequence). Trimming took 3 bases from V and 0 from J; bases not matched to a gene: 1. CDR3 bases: TGTGCCAGTAGTATCGGGACAGGTAGCAATCAGCCCCAGCATTTT. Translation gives CASSIGTGSNQPQHF.

The CDR3 spells CSVEDFRDSYTDTQYF. The CDR3 DNA reads TGCAGCGTTGAAGATTTCAGGGACTCTTACACAGATACGCAGTATTTT. The rearrangement joins TRBV29-1 to TRBJ2-3; a weak D match, TRBD2 (6 bases). Germline lookup yields CDR1 SQVTM and CDR2 ANQGSEA. There are 16 residues in the CDR3. V lost 0 bases to trimming and J lost 2 bases, with 15 bases between them.

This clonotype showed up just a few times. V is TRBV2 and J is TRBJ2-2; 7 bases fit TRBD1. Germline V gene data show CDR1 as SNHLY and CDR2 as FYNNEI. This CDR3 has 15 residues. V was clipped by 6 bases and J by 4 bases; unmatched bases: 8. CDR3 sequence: CASSSEGGSTGELFF. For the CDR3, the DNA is TGTGCCAGCAGCTCTGAAGGGGGCAGCACCGGGGAGCTGTTTTTT. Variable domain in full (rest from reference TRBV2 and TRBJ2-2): EPEVTQTPSHQVTQMGQEVILRCVPISNHLYFYWYRQILGQKVEFLVSFYNNEISEKSEIFDDQFSVERPDGSNFTLKIRSTKLEDSAMYFCASSSEGGSTGELFFGEGSRLTVL.

The CDR3, as DNA: TGCGCCAGCAGCGGGCTAGCGGGAGCGCGCACAGATACGCAGTATTTT. Its protein is CASSGLAGARTDTQYF. This rearrangement joins TRBV5-1 to TRBJ2-3; TRBD2 aligns across 10 bases. The length of the CDR3 is 16 residues. Looked up from germline, CDR1 is SGHRS and CDR2 is YFSETQ. Trimming took 4 bases from V and 1 from J; bases not matched to a gene: 6.

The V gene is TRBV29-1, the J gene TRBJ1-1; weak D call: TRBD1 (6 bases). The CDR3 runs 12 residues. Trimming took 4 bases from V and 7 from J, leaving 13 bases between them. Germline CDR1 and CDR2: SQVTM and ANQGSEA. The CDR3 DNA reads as TGCAGCGTTGGTAGTGGGGGCTTTGAAGCTTTCTTT. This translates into CSVGSGGFEAFF. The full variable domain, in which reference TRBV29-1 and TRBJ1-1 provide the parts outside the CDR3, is SAVISQKPSRDICQRGTSLTIQCQVDSQVTMMFWYRQQPGQSLTLIATANQGSEATYESGFVIDKFPISRPNLTFSTLTVSNMSPEDSSIYLCSVGSGGFEAFFGQGTRLTVV.

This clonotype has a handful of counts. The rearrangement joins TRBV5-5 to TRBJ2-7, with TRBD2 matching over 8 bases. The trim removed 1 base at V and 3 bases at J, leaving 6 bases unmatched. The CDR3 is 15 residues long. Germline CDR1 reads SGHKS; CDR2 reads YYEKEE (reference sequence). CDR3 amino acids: CASSLTGGVGYEQYF. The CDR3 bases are TGTGCCAGCAGCTTGACGGGGGGGGTGGGCTACGAGCAGTACTTC.

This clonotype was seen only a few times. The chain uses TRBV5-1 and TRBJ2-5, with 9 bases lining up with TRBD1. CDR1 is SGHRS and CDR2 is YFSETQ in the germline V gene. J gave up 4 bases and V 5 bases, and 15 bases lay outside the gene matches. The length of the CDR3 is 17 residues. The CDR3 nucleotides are TGCGCCAGCAGACCCGGTATCTCGGGACAGGGAGGAGAGACCCAGTACTTC. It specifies CASRPGISGQGGETQYF.

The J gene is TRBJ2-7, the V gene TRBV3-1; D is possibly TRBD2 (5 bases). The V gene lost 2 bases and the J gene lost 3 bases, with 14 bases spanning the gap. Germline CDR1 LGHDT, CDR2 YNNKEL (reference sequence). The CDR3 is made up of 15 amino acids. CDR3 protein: CASSQPSGGFYEQYF. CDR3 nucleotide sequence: TGTGCCAGCAGCCAACCGAGCGGCGGGTTCTACGAGCAGTACTTC.

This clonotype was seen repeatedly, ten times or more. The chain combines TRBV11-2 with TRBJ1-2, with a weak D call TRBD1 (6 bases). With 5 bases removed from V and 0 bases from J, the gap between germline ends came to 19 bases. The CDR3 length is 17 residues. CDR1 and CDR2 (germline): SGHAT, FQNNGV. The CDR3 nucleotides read TGTGCCAGCAGCGCAGCAGACAGGTTTTCATCTAACTATGGCTACACCTTC. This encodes CASSAADRFSSNYGYTF.

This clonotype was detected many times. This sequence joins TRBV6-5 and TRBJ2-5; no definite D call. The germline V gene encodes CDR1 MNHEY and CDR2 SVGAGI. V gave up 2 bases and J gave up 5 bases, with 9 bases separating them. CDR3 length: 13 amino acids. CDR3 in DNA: TGTGCCAGCAGTTACACGATAGGGGAGACCCAGTACTTC. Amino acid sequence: CASSYTIGETQYF.

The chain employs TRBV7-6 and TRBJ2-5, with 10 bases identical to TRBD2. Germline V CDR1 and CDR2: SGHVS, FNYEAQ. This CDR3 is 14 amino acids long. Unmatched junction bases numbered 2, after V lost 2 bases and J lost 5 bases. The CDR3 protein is CASSLPSGSETQYF. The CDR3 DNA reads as TGTGCCAGCAGCTTACCTAGCGGGAGTGAGACCCAGTACTTC.

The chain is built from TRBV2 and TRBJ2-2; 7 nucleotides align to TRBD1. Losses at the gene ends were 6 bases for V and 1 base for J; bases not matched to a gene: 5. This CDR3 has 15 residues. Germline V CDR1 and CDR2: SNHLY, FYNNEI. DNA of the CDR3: TGTGCCAGCAGGGACCGACAGGGGAACACCGGGGAGCTGTTTTTT. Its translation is CASRDRQGNTGELFF.

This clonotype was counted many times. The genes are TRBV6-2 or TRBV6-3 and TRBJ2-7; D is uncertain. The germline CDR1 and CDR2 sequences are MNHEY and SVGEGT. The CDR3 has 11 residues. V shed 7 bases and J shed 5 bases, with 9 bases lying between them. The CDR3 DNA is TGTGCCAGCAAAGAAGGACACGAGCAGTACTTC. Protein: CASKEGHEQYF.

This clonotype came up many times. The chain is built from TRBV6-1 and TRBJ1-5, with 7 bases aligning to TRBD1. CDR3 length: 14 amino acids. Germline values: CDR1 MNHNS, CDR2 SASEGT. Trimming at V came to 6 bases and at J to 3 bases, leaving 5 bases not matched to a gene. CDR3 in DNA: TGTGCCAGCAGGAGGACAGGACTCAATCAGCCCCAGCATTTT. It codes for CASRRTGLNQPQHF.

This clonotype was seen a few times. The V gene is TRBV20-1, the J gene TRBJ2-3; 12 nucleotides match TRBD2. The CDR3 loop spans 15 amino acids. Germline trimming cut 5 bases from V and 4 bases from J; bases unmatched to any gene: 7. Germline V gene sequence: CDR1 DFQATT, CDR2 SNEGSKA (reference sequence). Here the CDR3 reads CSASSGRAIADTQYF. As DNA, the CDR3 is TGCAGTGCTTCTAGCGGGAGGGCCATCGCAGATACGCAGTATTTT.

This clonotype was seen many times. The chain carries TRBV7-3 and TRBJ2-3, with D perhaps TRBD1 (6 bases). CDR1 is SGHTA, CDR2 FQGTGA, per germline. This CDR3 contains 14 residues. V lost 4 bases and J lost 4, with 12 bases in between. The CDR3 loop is CASSSQGTADTQYF. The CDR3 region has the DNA TGTGCCAGCAGCTCACAGGGTACTGCAGATACGCAGTATTTT.

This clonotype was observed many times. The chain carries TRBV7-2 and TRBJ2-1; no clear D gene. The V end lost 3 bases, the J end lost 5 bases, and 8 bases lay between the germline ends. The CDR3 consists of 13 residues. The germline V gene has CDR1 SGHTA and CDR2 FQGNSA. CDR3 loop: CASSFPTNNEQFF. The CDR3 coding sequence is TGTGCCAGCAGCTTTCCTACTAACAATGAGCAGTTCTTC.

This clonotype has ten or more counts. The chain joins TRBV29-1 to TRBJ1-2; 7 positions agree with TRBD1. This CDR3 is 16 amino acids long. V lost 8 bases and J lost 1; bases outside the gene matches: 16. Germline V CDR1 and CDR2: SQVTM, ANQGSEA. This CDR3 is CSTLSPLTGYNYGYTF. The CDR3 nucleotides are TGCAGCACTCTTTCCCCTTTGACAGGGTATAACTATGGCTACACCTTC.

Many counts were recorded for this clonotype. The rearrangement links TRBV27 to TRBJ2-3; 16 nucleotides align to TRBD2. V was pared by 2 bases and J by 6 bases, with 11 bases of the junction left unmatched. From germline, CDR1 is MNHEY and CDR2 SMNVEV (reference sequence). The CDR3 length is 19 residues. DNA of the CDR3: TGTGCCAGCAGTTTAAGTCCGGGACTAGCGGGAGGGCGGGGGGATACGCAGTATTTT. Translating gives CASSLSPGLAGGRGDTQYF.

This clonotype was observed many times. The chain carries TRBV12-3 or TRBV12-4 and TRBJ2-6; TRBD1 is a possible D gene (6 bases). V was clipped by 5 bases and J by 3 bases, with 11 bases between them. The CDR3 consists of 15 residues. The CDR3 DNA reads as TGTGCCAGCAGTATACAGGGTAGTGGGGCCAACGTCCTGACTTTC. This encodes CASSIQGSGANVLTF.

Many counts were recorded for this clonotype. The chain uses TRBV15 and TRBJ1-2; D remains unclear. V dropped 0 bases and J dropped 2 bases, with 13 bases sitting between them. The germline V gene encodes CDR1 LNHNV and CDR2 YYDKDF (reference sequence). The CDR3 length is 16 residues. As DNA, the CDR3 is TGTGCCACCAGCAGAGAGGCGGTAGGGTGGAACTATGGCTACACCTTC. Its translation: CATSREAVGWNYGYTF. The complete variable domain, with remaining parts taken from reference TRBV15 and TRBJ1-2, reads DAMVIQNPRYQVTQFGKPVTLSCSQTLNHNVMYWYQQKSSQAPKLLFHYYDKDFNNEADTPDNFQSRRPNTSFCFLDIRSPGLGDTAMYLCATSREAVGWNYGYTFGSGTRLTVV.

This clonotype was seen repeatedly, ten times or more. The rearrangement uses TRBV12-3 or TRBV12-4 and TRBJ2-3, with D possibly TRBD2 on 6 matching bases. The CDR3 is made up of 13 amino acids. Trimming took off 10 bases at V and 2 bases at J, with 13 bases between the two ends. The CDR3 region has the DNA TGTGCCACCAGGGAGGAGGTCACAGATACGCAGTATTTT. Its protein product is CATREEVTDTQYF.

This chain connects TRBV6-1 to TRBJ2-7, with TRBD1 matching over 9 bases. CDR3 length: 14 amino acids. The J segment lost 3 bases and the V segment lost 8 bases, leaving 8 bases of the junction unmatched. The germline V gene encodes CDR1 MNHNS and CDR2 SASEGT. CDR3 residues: CASSKGQGIYEQYF. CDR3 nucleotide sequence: TGTGCCAGCTCCAAGGGACAGGGAATCTACGAGCAGTACTTC.

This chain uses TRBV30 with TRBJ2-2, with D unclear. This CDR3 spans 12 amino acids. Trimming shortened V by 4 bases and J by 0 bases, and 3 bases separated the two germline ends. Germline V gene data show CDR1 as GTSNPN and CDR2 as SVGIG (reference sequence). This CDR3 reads CAWTANTGELFF. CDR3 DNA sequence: TGTGCCTGGACGGCGAACACCGGGGAGCTGTTTTTT.

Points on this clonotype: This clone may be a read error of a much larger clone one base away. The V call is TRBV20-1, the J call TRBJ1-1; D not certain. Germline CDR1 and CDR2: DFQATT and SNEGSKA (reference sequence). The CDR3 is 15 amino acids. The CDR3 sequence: CNAGLGRAMNTEAFF. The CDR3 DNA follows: TGCAATGCTGGACTAGGGAGGGCCATGAACACTGAAGCTTTCTTT.

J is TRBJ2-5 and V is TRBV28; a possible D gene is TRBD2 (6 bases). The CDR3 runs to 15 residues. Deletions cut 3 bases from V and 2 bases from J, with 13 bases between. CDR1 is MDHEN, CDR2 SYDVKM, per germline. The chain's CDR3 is CASSLLRRAQETQYF. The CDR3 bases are TGTGCCAGCAGTTTGCTTCGGAGGGCACAAGAGACCCAGTACTTC.

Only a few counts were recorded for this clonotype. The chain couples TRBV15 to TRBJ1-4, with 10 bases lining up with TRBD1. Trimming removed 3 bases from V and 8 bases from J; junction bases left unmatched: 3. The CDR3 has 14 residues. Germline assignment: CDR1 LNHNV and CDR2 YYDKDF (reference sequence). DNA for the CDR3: TGTGCCACCAGCAGGGGGACAGGGGCGGAAAAACTGTTTTTT. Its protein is CATSRGTGAEKLFF.

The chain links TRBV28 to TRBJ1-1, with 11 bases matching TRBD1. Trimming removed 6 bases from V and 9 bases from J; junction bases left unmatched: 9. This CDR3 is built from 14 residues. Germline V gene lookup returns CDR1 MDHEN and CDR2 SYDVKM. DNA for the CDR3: TGTGCCAGCAGCCCCGGGACAGGGGGACAAAAAGCTTTCTTT. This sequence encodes CASSPGTGGQKAFF.